The rows below give T cell receptor beta chains drawn from one sample of a study of blood T cell repertoires in COVID-19. The method was immunoSEQ multiplex PCR; TCRdb's version includes in-frame clones alone and lacks a portion of them. The table includes approximately 240,000 clones, 80% to 85% detected once. The sample consisted of peripheral blood. Receptors were obtained from a woman aged 55-70 years with acute or convalescent COVID-19. The CDR3 runs from the conserved cysteine through the conserved F or W. The D gene is left open where the match is weak. Some rows have no size entry. The others give once, few or many, or a class for an expanded clone.

v_call	d_call	j_call	clone_size	cdr3_nt	cdr3_aa
TRBV2	NA	TRBJ2-4	NA	TGTGCCAGCAGTGAAACCGGGGTCCGTTTTGTAAACATTCAGTACTTC	CASSETGVRFVNIQYF
TRBV18	NA	TRBJ1-2	few	TGTGCCAGCTCACCACCGAACAGGAATGGCTACACCTTC	CASSPPNRNGYTF
TRBV28	NA	TRBJ1-2	NA	TGTGCCAGTTCTTACAGCCGATCCTTCGGCTACACCTTC	CASSYSRSFGYTF
TRBV11-2	TRBD2	TRBJ2-3	NA	TGTGCCAGCAGCTGGATTAGCGGGGGGGCAGATACGCAGTATTTT	CASSWISGGADTQYF
TRBV2	NA	TRBJ1-1	NA	TGTGCCAGCAGTGACGGAGGAAACACTGAAGCTTTCTTT	CASSDGGNTEAFF
TRBV11-2	TRBD1	TRBJ1-5	NA	TGTGCCAGCAGCCCAGGACAGGGGGGGGGTCAGCCCCAGCATTTT	CASSPGQGGGQPQHF
TRBV12-5	NA	TRBJ2-7	NA	TGTGCTAGTGGGAGAGACAGTGCTCCCTGGGAGCAGTACTTC	CASGRDSAPWEQYF
TRBV9	TRBD1	TRBJ1-1	NA	TGTGCCAGCAGCGTAAGCGGCAGGGGGCCGAACACTGAAGCTTTCTTT	CASSVSGRGPNTEAFF
TRBV15	TRBD1	TRBJ1-3	NA	TGTGCCACCAGCAGAGGACAGGGGGCCTTGGGAAACACCATATATTTT	CATSRGQGALGNTIYF
TRBV27	TRBD2	TRBJ2-1	NA	TGTGCCAGCTCACTAGCGGGGGGGTACAATGAGCAGTTCTTC	CASSLAGGYNEQFF
TRBV9	NA	TRBJ2-1	NA	TGTGCCAGCAGCGTATTTCCTGTACAGGCCGGCGATGAGCAGTTCTTC	CASSVFPVQAGDEQFF
TRBV11-2	TRBD2	TRBJ2-1	NA	TGTGCCAGCAGCCCAAGTGCCCTAGCGGGGGGCCACTCCTACAATGAGCAGTTCTTC	CASSPSALAGGHSYNEQFF
TRBV9	TRBD2	TRBJ2-3	NA	TGTGCCAGCAGCGCACTAGCGGAATCTAGCACAGATACGCAGTATTTT	CASSALAESSTDTQYF
TRBV30	TRBD1	TRBJ1-1	NA	TGTGCCTGGAGCCAGGGACAGGGGAACACTGAAGCTTTCTTT	CAWSQGQGNTEAFF
TRBV4-3	TRBD2	TRBJ2-5	NA	TGCGCCAGCAGCCAAGGAACAGCGGGGCGCCAAGAGACCCAGTACTTC	CASSQGTAGRQETQYF
TRBV7-2	TRBD1	TRBJ1-2	NA	TGTGCCAGCAGCGTGGGGACAGGGGGAAGGTTCCTCTATGGCTACACCTTC	CASSVGTGGRFLYGYTF